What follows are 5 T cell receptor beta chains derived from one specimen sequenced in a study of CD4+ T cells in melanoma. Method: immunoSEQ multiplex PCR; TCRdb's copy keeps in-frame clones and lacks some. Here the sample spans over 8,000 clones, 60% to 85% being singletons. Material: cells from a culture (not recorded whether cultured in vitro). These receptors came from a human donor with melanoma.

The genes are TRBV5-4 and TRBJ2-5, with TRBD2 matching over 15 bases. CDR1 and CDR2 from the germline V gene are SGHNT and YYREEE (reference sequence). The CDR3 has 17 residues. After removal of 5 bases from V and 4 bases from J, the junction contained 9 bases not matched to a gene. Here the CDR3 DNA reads TGTGCCAGCAGTCGGACTAGCGGGGGGGCCAACACAGAGACCCAGTACTTC. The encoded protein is CASSRTSGGANTETQYF.

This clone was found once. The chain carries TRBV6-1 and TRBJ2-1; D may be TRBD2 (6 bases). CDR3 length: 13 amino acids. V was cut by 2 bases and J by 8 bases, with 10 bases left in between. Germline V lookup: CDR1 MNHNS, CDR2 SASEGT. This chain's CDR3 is CASSERERDEQFF. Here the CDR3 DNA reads TGTGCCAGCAGTGAACGGGAGCGCGATGAGCAGTTCTTC.

CDR3 sequence reads: CASSQKTVPYEQYF. The CDR3 DNA follows: TGTGCCAGCAGTCAAAAGACGGTCCCCTACGAGCAGTACTTC. The V gene is TRBV6-5, the J gene TRBJ2-7; no clear D gene. In germline, CDR1 is MNHEY, CDR2 SVGAGI. The CDR3 totals 14 residues. V was cut by 5 bases and J by 2 bases, with 13 bases left in between.

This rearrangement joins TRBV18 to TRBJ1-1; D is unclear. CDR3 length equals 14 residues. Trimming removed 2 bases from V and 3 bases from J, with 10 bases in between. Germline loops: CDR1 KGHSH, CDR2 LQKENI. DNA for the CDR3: TGTGCCAGCTCACCAAGGGCGCGGGACACTGAAGCTTTCTTT. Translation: CASSPRARDTEAFF.

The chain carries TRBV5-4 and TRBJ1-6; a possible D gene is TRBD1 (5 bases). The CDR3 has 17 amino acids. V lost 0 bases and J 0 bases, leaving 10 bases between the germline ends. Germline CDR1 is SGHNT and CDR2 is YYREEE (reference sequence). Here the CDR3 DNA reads TGTGCCAGCAGCTTGGGGGGGGGAAGCTCCTATAATTCACCCCTCCACTTT. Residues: CASSLGGGSSYNSPLHF.